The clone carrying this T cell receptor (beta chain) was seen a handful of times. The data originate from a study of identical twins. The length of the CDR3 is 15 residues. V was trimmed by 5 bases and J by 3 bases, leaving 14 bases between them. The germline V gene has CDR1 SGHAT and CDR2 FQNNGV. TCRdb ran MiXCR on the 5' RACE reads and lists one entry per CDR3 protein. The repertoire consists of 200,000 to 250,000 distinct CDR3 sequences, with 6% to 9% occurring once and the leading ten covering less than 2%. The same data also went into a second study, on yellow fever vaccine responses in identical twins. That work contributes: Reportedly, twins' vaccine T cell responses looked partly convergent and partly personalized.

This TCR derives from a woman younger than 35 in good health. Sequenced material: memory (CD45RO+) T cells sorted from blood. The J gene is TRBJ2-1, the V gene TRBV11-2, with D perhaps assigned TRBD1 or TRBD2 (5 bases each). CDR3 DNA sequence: TGTGCCAGCAGCCCCCAGGGCGGGCTCTACAATGAGCAGTTCTTC. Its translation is CASSPQGGLYNEQFF.